A selection of T cell receptor beta chains follows, all from one sample in a study of cytomegalovirus exposure and HLA in healthy donors. The method was immunoSEQ multiplex PCR; TCRdb's version includes in-frame clones alone and lacks a portion of them. The repertoire holds about 130,000 clones, with around 76% as singletons. Sequenced material: PBMCs. These receptors came from a woman aged 45-60 years in good health and CMV-seronegative. Both conserved end residues are part of each CDR3. A D gene is named only where the DNA matches it firmly. Not all rows give a size; the values are once, few, many and, for expanded clones, a class.

v_gene	abundance	j_gene	d_gene	CDR3aa	CDR3nt
TRBV13	.	TRBJ1-2	.	CASSLEGVNYGYTF	TGTGCCAGCAGCTTAGAGGGGGTTAACTATGGCTACACCTTC
TRBV9	once	TRBJ2-5	.	CASSVTRSGGGETQYF	TGTGCCAGCAGCGTAACCCGATCGGGGGGCGGAGAGACCCAGTACTTC
TRBV28	.	TRBJ2-5	.	CASLRGGTSQKETQYF	TGTGCCAGCCTCAGGGGCGGCACGAGCCAAAAAGAGACCCAGTACTTC
TRBV30	.	TRBJ1-6	.	CAWKPGYNSPLHF	TGTGCCTGGAAACCGGGGTATAATTCACCCCTCCACTTT
TRBV5-1	once	TRBJ1-5	TRBD1	CASRKTGGLNQPQHF	TGCGCCAGCAGGAAGACAGGGGGATTAAATCAGCCCCAGCATTTT
TRBV29-1	once	TRBJ2-1	.	CSVEDGQGSYNEQFF	TGCAGCGTTGAAGATGGGCAGGGGAGTTACAATGAGCAGTTCTTC
TRBV5-1	few	TRBJ2-3	TRBD2	CASSFVAGEGTDTQYF	TGCGCCAGCAGCTTCGTAGCGGGAGAAGGCACAGATACGCAGTATTTT
TRBV6-6	.	TRBJ1-4	.	CASSYPPGQGSAKLFF	TGTGCCAGCAGTTACCCCCCAGGGCAGGGGTCAGCAAAACTGTTTTTT
TRBV25-1	.	TRBJ2-3	.	CASSEWVAADTQYF	TGTGCCAGCAGTGAATGGGTCGCGGCAGATACGCAGTATTTT
TRBV7-2	.	TRBJ1-1	.	CASTRDRSIRNTEAFF	TGTGCCAGCACCCGAGACAGGTCTATTCGGAACACTGAAGCTTTCTTT
TRBV4-3	.	TRBJ1-2	.	CASSQDTSGRGYTF	TGCGCCAGCAGCCAAGATACGTCAGGGCGAGGCTACACCTTC
TRBV7-2	.	TRBJ2-7	TRBD1	CASSLLGQQPYEQYF	TGTGCCAGCAGCTTGTTGGGACAGCAGCCCTACGAGCAGTACTTC
TRBV2	.	TRBJ1-1	TRBD1	CASSEQGTTEAFF	TGTGCCAGCAGCGAACAGGGGACGACTGAAGCTTTCTTT
TRBV9	.	TRBJ2-1	TRBD2	CASSLRLAGDSYNEQFF	TGTGCCAGCAGCTTAAGACTAGCGGGGGACTCCTACAATGAGCAGTTCTTC
TRBV7-9	once	TRBJ1-2	.	CASSLLEVDGYTF	TGTGCCAGCAGCTTATTGGAGGTGGATGGCTACACCTTC
TRBV6-1	few	TRBJ1-5	TRBD1	CASSVTGGRNQPQHF	TGTGCCAGCAGTGTGACAGGGGGAAGGAATCAGCCCCAGCATTTT
TRBV27	few	TRBJ1-3	.	CASSLSQGLGTIYF	TGTGCCAGCAGTTTATCGCAGGGTTTAGGCACCATATATTTT
TRBV9	.	TRBJ2-3	TRBD1	CASGGTGWSTDTQYF	TGTGCCAGCGGGGGGACAGGGTGGAGCACAGATACGCAGTATTTT